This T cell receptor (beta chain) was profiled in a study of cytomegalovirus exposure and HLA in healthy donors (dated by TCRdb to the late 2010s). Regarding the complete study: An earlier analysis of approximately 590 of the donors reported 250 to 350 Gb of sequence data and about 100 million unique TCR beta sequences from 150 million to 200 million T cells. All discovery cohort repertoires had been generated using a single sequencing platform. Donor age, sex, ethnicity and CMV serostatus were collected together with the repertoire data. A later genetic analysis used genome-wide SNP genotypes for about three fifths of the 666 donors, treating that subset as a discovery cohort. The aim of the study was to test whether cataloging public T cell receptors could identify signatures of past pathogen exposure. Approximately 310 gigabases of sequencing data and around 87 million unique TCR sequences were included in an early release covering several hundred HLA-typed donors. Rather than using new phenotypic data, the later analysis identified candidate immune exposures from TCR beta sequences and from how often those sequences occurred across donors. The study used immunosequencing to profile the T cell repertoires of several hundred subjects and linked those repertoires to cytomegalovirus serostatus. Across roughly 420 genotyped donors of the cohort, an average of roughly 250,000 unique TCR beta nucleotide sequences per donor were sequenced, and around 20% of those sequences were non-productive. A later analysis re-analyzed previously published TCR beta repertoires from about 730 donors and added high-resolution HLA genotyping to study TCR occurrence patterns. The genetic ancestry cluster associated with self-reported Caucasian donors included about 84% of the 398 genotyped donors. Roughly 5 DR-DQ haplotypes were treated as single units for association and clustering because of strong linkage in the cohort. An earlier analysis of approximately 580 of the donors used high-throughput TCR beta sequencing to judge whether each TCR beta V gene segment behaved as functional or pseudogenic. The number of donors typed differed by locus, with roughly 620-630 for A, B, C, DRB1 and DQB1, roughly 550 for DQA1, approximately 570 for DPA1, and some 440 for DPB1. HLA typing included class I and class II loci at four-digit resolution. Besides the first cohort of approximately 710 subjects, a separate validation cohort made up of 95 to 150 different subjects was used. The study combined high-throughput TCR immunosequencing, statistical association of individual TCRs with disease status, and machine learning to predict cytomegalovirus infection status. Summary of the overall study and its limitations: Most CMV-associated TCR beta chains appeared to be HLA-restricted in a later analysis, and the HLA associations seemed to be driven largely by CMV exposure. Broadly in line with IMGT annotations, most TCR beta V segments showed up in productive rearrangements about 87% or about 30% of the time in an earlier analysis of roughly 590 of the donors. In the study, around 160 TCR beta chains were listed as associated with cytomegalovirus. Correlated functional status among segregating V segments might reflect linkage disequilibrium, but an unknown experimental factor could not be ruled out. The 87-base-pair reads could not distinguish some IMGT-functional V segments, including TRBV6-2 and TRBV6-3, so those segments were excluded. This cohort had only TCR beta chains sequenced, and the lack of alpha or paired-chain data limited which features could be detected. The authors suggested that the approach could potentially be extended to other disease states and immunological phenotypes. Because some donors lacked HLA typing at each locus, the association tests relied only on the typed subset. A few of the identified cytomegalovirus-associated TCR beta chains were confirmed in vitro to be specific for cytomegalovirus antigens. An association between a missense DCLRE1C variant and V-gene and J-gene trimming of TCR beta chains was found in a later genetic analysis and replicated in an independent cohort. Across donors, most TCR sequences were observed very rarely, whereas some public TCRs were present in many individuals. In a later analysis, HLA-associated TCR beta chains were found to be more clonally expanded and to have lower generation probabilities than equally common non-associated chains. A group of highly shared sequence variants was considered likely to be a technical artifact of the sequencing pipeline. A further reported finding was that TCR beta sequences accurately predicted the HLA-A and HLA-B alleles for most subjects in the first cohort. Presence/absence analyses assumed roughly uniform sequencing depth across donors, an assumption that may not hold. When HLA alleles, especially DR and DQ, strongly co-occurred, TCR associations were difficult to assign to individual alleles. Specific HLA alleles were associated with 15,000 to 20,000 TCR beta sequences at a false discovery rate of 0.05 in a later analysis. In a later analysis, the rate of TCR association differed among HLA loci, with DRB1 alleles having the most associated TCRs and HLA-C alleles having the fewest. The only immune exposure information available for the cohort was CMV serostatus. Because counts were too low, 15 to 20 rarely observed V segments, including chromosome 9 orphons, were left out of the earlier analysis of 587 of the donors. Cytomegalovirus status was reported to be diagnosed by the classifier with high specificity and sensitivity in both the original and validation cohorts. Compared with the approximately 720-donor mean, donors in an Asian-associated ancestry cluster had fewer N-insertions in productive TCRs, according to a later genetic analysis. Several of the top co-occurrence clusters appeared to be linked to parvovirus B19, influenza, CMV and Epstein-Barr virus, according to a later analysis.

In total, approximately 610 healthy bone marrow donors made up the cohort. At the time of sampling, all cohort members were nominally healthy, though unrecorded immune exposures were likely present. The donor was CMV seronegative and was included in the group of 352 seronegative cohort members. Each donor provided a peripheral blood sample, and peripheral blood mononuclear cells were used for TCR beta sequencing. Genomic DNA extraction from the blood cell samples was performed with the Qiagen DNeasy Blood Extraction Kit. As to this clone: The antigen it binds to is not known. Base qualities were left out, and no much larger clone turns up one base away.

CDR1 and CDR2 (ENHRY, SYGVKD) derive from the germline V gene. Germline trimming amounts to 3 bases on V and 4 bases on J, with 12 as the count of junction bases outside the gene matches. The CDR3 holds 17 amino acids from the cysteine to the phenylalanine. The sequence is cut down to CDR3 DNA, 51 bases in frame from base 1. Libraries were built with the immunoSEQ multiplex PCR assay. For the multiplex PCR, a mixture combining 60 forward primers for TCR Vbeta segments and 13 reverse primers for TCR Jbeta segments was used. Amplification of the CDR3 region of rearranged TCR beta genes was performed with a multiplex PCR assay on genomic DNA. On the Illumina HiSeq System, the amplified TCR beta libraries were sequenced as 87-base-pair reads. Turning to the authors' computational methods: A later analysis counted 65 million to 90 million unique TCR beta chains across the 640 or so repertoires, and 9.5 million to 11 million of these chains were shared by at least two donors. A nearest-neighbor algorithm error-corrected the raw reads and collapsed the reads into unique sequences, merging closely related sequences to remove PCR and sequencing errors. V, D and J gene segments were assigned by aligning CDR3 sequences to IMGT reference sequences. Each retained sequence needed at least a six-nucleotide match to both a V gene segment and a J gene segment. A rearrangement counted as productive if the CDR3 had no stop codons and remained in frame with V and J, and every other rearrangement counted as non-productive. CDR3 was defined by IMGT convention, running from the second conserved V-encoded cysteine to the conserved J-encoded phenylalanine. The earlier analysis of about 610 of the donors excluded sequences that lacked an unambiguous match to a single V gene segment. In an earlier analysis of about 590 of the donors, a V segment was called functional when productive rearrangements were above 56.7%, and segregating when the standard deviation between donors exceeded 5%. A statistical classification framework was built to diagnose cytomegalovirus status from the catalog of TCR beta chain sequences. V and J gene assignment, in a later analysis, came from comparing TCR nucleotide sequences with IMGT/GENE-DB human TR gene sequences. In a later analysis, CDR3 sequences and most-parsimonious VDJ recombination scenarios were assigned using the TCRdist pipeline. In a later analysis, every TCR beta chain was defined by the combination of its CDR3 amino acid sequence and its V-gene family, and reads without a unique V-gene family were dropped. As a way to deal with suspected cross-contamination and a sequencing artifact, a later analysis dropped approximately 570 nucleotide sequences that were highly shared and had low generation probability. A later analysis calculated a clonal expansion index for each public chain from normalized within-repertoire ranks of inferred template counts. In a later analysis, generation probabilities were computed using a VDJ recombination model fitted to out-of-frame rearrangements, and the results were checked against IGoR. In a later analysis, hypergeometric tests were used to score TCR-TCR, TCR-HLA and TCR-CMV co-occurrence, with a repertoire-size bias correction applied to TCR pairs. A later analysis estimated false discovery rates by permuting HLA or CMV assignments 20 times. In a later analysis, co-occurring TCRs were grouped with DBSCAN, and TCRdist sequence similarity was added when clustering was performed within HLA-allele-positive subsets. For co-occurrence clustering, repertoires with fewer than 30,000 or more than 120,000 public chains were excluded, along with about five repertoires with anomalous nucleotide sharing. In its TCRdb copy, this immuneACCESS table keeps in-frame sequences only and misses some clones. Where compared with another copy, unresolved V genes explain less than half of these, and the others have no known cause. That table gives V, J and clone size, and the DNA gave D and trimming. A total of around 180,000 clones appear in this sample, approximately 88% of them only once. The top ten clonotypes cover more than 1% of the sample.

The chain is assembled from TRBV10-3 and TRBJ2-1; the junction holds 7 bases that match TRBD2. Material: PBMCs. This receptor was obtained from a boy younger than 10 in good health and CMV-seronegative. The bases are TGTGCCATCAGTGATATCGTTCGCGGGAGTGGATACAATGAGCAGTTCTTC. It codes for CAISDIVRGSGYNEQFF.